Here is one T cell receptor beta chain with its context. This sample is drawn from a study of blood T cell repertoires in COVID-19. Study at large: Acute-phase and convalescent COVID-19 samples originated in the United States, Italy and Spain. The analysed material was cDNA or gDNA that came from T cells, B-cell-depleted T cells, or PBMCs.

Under the authors' procedure: Counts of nucleated cells, estimated from reference gene primer amplification, were obtained. Assay: immunoSEQ multiplex PCR; the TCRdb copy retains only in-frame clones and omits some. V, J and clone size are taken as reported in that table, and D and trimming were inferred from the DNA itself. The sample consists of roughly 63,000 clones, more than 80% of them appearing once. CDR1 SGHTA and CDR2 FQGTGA come from the germline V gene. V was clipped by 5 bases and J by 0 bases; unmatched bases: 6. CDR3 length: 16 amino acids. The origin of this receptor is a man aged 45-65 years with acute or convalescent COVID-19. The J gene is TRBJ2-1, the V gene TRBV7-3; 8 positions agree with TRBD2. The sample taken for sequencing was peripheral blood. CDR3 sequence: CASSPVAGSSYNEQFF. The CDR3 DNA reads as TGTGCCAGCAGCCCAGTAGCGGGAAGCTCCTACAATGAGCAGTTCTTC.